This entry lists 12 T cell receptor beta chains sequenced from one sample in a study of shared clonotypes between healthy human individuals. Naive CD8 cells, CD45RO-negative and positively selected for CCR7, excluded terminally differentiated effector memory CD45RA+ cells. Sequencing used immunoSEQ multiplex PCR; TCRdb keeps in-frame clones, though not all of them. The sample carries roughly 2 million clones, just under 95% recorded once. Sequenced: naive CD8+ T cells sorted from blood. The receptor set was obtained from a man between 18 and 29 years old in good health.

J is TRBJ1-1 and V is TRBV19; 10 bases line up with TRBD1. The CDR3 has 13 amino acids. V shed 10 bases, J shed 12 bases, and the junction held 14 bases outside the gene matches. Germline assignment: CDR1 LNHDA and CDR2 SQIVND (reference sequence). The CDR3 protein is CATSTMTGGLTFF. DNA for the CDR3: TGTGCCACCTCGACAATGACAGGGGGCTTGACTTTCTTT.

This clone was found once. This sequence joins TRBV19 and TRBJ1-5, with a possible D match to TRBD1 (5 bases). The CDR3 contains 14 residues. Germline CDR1 LNHDA, CDR2 SQIVND (reference sequence). V lost 7 bases, J lost 7 bases, and 17 bases lay in between. In DNA, the CDR3 is TGTGCCAGTAAAGTGCGGGGGGTAGGACAGCCCCAGCATTTT. Encoded protein: CASKVRGVGQPQHF.

The chain links TRBV11-2 to TRBJ2-3, with D maybe TRBD2 (5 bases). Germline V lookup: CDR1 SGHAT, CDR2 FQNNGV. The CDR3 extends over 16 amino acids. V lost 8 bases to trimming and J lost 1 base, with 19 bases between them. The DNA of the CDR3 is TGTGCCAGCGCCTCGAGCCCCGAGGGCGGCACAGATACGCAGTATTTT. Translated: CASASSPEGGTDTQYF.

The chain couples TRBV7-9 to TRBJ2-7; 7 bases line up with TRBD1. This CDR3 contains 13 residues. CDR1 and CDR2 (germline): SEHNR, FQNEAQ (reference sequence). J lost 7 bases, V lost 5 bases, and 8 bases had no gene match. In DNA form, the CDR3 reads TGTGCCAGCAGCACCCCGACAGGGCAGGAGCAGTACTTC. Translation: CASSTPTGQEQYF.

The chain employs TRBV6-1 and TRBJ1-2; TRBD1 matches 7 bases. The V segment lost 5 bases and the J segment 3 bases; nucleotides outside the gene matches: 3. The CDR3 loop spans 13 amino acids. Germline V gene sequence: CDR1 MNHNS, CDR2 SASEGT. The CDR3 is CASSTDRDYGYTF. The DNA of the CDR3 is TGTGCCAGCAGTACCGACAGGGACTATGGCTACACCTTC.

The chain joins TRBV4-1 to TRBJ1-2, with D perhaps matching TRBD1 (5 bases). Germline V CDR1 and CDR2: MGHRA, YSYEKL. Trimming removed 3 bases at V and 6 bases at J, with 14 bases between. The CDR3 is made up of 14 amino acids. CDR3 in DNA: TGCGCCAGCAGCCAGGGTCCAGGGAACGATGGCTACACCTTC. Residues: CASSQGPGNDGYTF.

The rearrangement joins TRBV7-9 to TRBJ2-7, with TRBD2 matching over 7 bases. Germline CDR1 SEHNR, CDR2 FQNEAQ (reference sequence). This CDR3 region has 15 residues. The V and J ends lost 5 bases and 2 bases, in that order; junction bases with no gene match: 9. CDR3 sequence: CASSDPGGSAYEQYF. CDR3 bases: TGTGCCAGCAGCGACCCCGGGGGGTCGGCCTACGAGCAGTACTTC.

The rearrangement links TRBV5-1 to TRBJ2-5; tentative D call: TRBD2 (5 bases). The J call may be wrong; the DNA end is better matched by TRBJ2-7. The V gene's germline CDR1 is SGHRS and CDR2 YFSETQ. CDR3 length: 17 amino acids. The CDR3 spells CASSLEGEGKRSYEQYF. In nucleotides, the CDR3 is TGCGCCAGCAGCTTGGAAGGCGAGGGAAAGAGATCGTACGAGCAGTACTTC.

The chain employs TRBV13 and TRBJ1-3; possibly TRBD1 for D (5 bases). The CDR3 extends over 14 amino acids. Germline values: CDR1 PRHDT, CDR2 FYEKMQ (reference sequence). Trimming shortened V by 1 base and J by 2 bases, and 6 bases separated the two germline ends. The CDR3 bases are TGTGCCAGCAGCTTAGTGGGGGCTGGAAACACCATATATTTT. The encoded protein is CASSLVGAGNTIYF.

CDR3 loop: CASSELLGGRETYNEQFF. The CDR3 coding sequence is TGTGCCAGCAGTGAATTACTCGGCGGGAGAGAAACCTACAATGAGCAGTTCTTC. The gene calls are TRBV25-1 and TRBJ2-1, with 7 bases identical to TRBD2. Germline V CDR1 and CDR2: MGHDK, SYGVNS. V gave up 1 base and J gave up 2 bases; unmatched junction bases: 11. This CDR3 is 18 amino acids long.

The chain links TRBV19 to TRBJ2-2; TRBD1 agrees at 9 bases. The CDR3 consists of 14 residues. The V segment lost 4 bases and the J segment 5 bases; nucleotides outside the gene matches: 2. CDR1 and CDR2 from the germline V gene are LNHDA and SQIVND (reference sequence). The CDR3 DNA follows: TGTGCCAGTAGTAAGACAGGGGGAACCGGGGAGCTGTTTTTT. Translation gives CASSKTGGTGELFF.

This sequence joins TRBV27 and TRBJ2-7, with D perhaps assigned TRBD1 or TRBD2 (6 bases each). Trimming removed 4 bases from V and 5 bases from J, with 18 bases in between. This CDR3 is 15 amino acids long. Germline V gene data show CDR1 as MNHEY and CDR2 as SMNVEV (reference sequence). The CDR3 loop is CASSYSGPGGHEQYF. CDR3 nucleotide sequence: TGTGCCAGCAGTTACTCGGGACCCGGGGGCCACGAGCAGTACTTC.